This TCR beta chain was sequenced during a study of blood T cell repertoires in COVID-19. At the level of the study: Acute and convalescent COVID-19 specimens originated in the United States, Italy and Spain. PBMCs, B-cell-depleted T cells, or T cells were the source of the cDNA or gDNA that made up the material.

The authors' processing: Scientists estimated how many nucleated cells there were by amplifying reference gene primers. TCRdb keeps only in-frame clones here, not all; method: immunoSEQ multiplex PCR. That table gives V, J and clone size, and the DNA gave D and trimming. The sample lists roughly 30,000 clones; roughly nine tenths were seen once. Germline CDR1 is SGDLS and CDR2 is YYNGEE. The CDR3 loop spans 16 amino acids. V gave up 0 bases and J gave up 1 base; unmatched junction bases: 2. Sequenced: peripheral blood. This receptor was obtained from a human donor in a cohort sampled during active COVID-19. This chain joins TRBV9 and TRBJ2-2; 8 nucleotides match TRBD1. CDR3 bases: TGTGCCAGCAGCGTAGTCGGGACAGGGAACACCGGGGAGCTGTTTTTT. It codes for CASSVVGTGNTGELFF.